This T cell receptor (beta chain) was obtained from a study of blood T cell repertoires in COVID-19. TCRdb keeps only in-frame clones here, not all; method: immunoSEQ multiplex PCR. The sample includes 350,000 to 400,000 clones, 80% to 95% of them seen just once. The study drew participants aged about 18 to 95 years from 20 to 30 US areas. Exposed enrollees encountered a COVID-19 case at some point within 2 weeks before study entry. There are 12 residues in the CDR3. The germline V gene has CDR1 DFQATT and CDR2 SNEGSKA (reference sequence). The V end lost 3 bases, the J end lost 3 bases, and 9 bases lay between the germline ends.

This TCR derives from a middle-aged woman who had been exposed to COVID-19. The rearrangement uses TRBV20-1 and TRBJ2-7; D might be TRBD1 (6 bases). The sequencing input was PBMCs or T cells enriched from blood (not recorded which). The CDR3 reads CSASIQGYEQYF. CDR3 sequence (DNA): TGCAGTGCTAGTATACAGGGCTACGAGCAGTACTTC.